These 21 T cell receptor beta chains share one sample of origin, sequenced in a study of blood T cell repertoires in COVID-19. Libraries were prepared by immunoSEQ multiplex PCR; TCRdb keeps only in-frame clonotypes and omits some of them. The data show 300,000 to 400,000 clones, 86% seen once. Sequenced: peripheral blood. Source of these receptors: a woman aged 60-75 years with COVID-19, enrolled during active disease.

V and J are TRBV3-1 (or the pseudogene TRBV3-2) and TRBJ2-7; D gene uncertain. The ends were cut back, 1 base at V and 5 bases at J, with 6 bases in the middle. The CDR3 extends over 12 amino acids. Germline CDR1 is LGHDT and CDR2 is YNNKEL (reference sequence). CDR3 amino acids: CASSQAENEQYF. The CDR3 nucleotides are TGTGCCAGCAGCCAAGCGGAGAACGAGCAGTACTTC.

This chain uses TRBV27 with TRBJ1-2; 8 positions agree with TRBD1. The germline V gene encodes CDR1 MNHEY and CDR2 SMNVEV (reference sequence). Trimming at V came to 5 bases and at J to 7 bases, leaving 12 bases not matched to a gene. The CDR3 is 15 residues long. CDR3 DNA sequence: TGTGCCAGCAGTCCCTGGGACAGGATAGATTCTGGCTACACCTTC. It specifies CASSPWDRIDSGYTF.

The chain combines TRBV13 with TRBJ1-3; no firm D call. Per the germline V gene, CDR1 is PRHDT and CDR2 is FYEKMQ (reference sequence). The V end lost 1 base, the J end lost 0 bases, and 7 bases lay between the germline ends. This CDR3 comprises 15 residues. The CDR3 is CASSLVSYSGNTIYF. CDR3 sequence (DNA): TGTGCCAGCAGCTTAGTCTCCTACTCTGGAAACACCATATATTTT.

This chain connects TRBV2 to TRBJ2-5, with 7 positions matching TRBD1. Germline trimming cut 3 bases from V and 0 bases from J; bases unmatched to any gene: 4. Per germline, CDR1 SNHLY and CDR2 FYNNEI. This CDR3 has 15 amino acids. For the CDR3, the DNA is TGTGCCAGCAGTGATGAGGGGGCGGACCAAGAGACCCAGTACTTC. Its protein product is CASSDEGADQETQYF.

The chain couples TRBV5-4 to TRBJ1-1; D possibly corresponds to TRBD1 (6 bases). The CDR3 consists of 14 residues. Germline V lookup: CDR1 SGHNT, CDR2 YYREEE (reference sequence). The ends were cut back, 4 bases at V and 3 bases at J, with 13 bases in the middle. CDR3 nucleotide sequence: TGTGCCAGCAGCACCAGGGGAATCGACACTGAAGCTTTCTTT. It specifies CASSTRGIDTEAFF.

Here the CDR3 reads CASSLWDRGSNTGELFF. In DNA form, the CDR3 reads TGTGCCAGCAGCTTGTGGGACAGGGGGTCGAACACCGGGGAGCTGTTTTTT. This chain links TRBV7-8 with TRBJ2-2; 11 nucleotides agree with TRBD1. The CDR3 has 17 amino acids. Germline loops: CDR1 SGHVS, CDR2 FQNEAQ. J was trimmed by 0 bases and V by 3 bases; bases with no gene match: 3. Full variable domain (rest looked up from reference TRBV7-8 and TRBJ2-2): GAGVSQSPRYKVAKRGQDVALRCDPISGHVSLFWYQQALGQGPEFLTYFQNEAQLDKSGLPSDRFFAERPEGSVSTLKIQRTQQEDSAVYLCASSLWDRGSNTGELFFGEGSRLTVL.

This clone has only a few counts. J is TRBJ2-1 and V is TRBV7-6, with 9 nucleotides matching TRBD2. This CDR3 comprises 15 residues. V trimming: 10 bases; J trimming: 10 bases; junction bases outside the gene matches: 17. The V gene's germline CDR1 is SGHVS and CDR2 FNYEAQ. The CDR3 DNA reads as TGTGCCACCGTACCTTCCGGGGCTAGCGGGGAGGAGCAGTTCTTC. Translated: CATVPSGASGEEQFF.

As DNA, the CDR3 is TGTGCCAGCAGTCAATCCGGGACAGGGCTGAATACGCAGTATTTT. It is translated as CASSQSGTGLNTQYF. The chain carries TRBV6-5 and TRBJ2-3, with 9 nucleotides matching TRBD1. This CDR3 has 15 amino acids. Germline lookup yields CDR1 MNHEY and CDR2 SVGAGI. J was trimmed by 7 bases and V by 5 bases; bases with no gene match: 10.

The V gene is TRBV3-1 (or the pseudogene TRBV3-2), the J gene TRBJ2-3; D may be TRBD2 (6 bases). This CDR3 region has 14 residues. CDR1 and CDR2 from the germline V gene are LGHDT and YNNKEL (reference sequence). V lost 5 bases, J lost 4 bases, and 13 bases lay in between. The CDR3 region has the DNA TGTGCCAGCAGCGGAGGGGTAGGGGCAGATACGCAGTATTTT. It encodes CASSGGVGADTQYF.

This chain uses TRBV5-4 with TRBJ2-7, with D perhaps TRBD1 (6 bases). CDR3 length: 14 amino acids. The germline gives CDR1 SGHNT, CDR2 YYREEE (reference sequence). The V end lost 0 bases, the J end lost 4 bases, and 11 bases lay between the germline ends. For the CDR3, the DNA is TGTGCCAGCAGCTTGGACCAGGGGCCTTACGAGCAGTACTTC. Its protein is CASSLDQGPYEQYF.

As for this clone: Other nucleotide sequences in the sample specify the same CDR3. The chain is built from TRBV30 and TRBJ1-2; D remains unclear. The CDR3 extends over 13 amino acids. The V and J ends lost 5 bases and 4 bases respectively, with 14 bases between them. Germline CDR1 is GTSNPN and CDR2 is SVGIG (reference sequence). CDR3 loop: CAWGRGGGYGYTF. The CDR3 DNA reads TGTGCCTGGGGGAGAGGCGGCGGCTATGGCTACACCTTC.

The DNA of the CDR3 is TGTGCCAGCAGCGTATCTCTCGGGGGCGAGCAGTACTTC. Its translation is CASSVSLGGEQYF. The rearrangement uses TRBV9 and TRBJ2-7; a possible D gene is TRBD2 (6 bases). CDR3 size: 13 residues. Germline CDR1 reads SGDLS; CDR2 reads YYNGEE. Trimming removed 1 base from V and 6 bases from J, with 11 bases in between.

The gene calls are TRBV10-2 and TRBJ2-1; 7 nucleotides align to TRBD2. The J segment lost 12 bases and the V segment lost 3 bases, leaving 5 bases of the junction unmatched. Germline-derived CDR1 and CDR2 are WSHSY and SAAADI. The CDR3 covers 12 residues. The CDR3 is CASSDLTSAQFF. The CDR3, as DNA: TGCGCCAGCAGTGACCTCACTAGCGCGCAGTTCTTC.

This clone was seen a single time. The genes are TRBV20-1 and TRBJ1-2; no clear D gene. The CDR3 runs 11 residues. CDR1 is DFQATT and CDR2 is SNEGSKA in the germline V gene (reference sequence). Trimming removed 3 bases at V and 8 bases at J, with 10 bases between. The CDR3 nucleotides are TGCAGTGCTAGCGTGGCGGGGGGCTACACCTTC. This gives the protein CSASVAGGYTF.

J is TRBJ2-3 and V is TRBV7-3, with TRBD2 matching over 8 bases. Germline trimming cut 1 base from V and 4 bases from J; bases unmatched to any gene: 10. From germline, CDR1 is SGHTA and CDR2 FQGTGA. This CDR3 contains 17 residues. The CDR3 region is CASSLRGLGGRADTQYF. The DNA for the CDR3 is TGTGCCAGCAGCTTAAGGGGACTAGGTGGTCGGGCAGATACGCAGTATTTT.

The V call is TRBV6-1, the J call TRBJ2-2, with 10 bases identical to TRBD2. After removal of 2 bases from V and 2 bases from J, the junction contained 8 bases not matched to a gene. The CDR3 is 18 residues long. CDR1 is MNHNS and CDR2 is SASEGT in the germline V gene. The CDR3 reads CASSERVAGGLNTGELFF. The CDR3 DNA sequence: TGTGCCAGCAGTGAAAGGGTAGCGGGGGGCCTTAACACCGGGGAGCTGTTTTTT.

This chain links TRBV6-2 or TRBV6-3 with TRBJ1-1; D gene ambiguous. Germline-derived CDR1 and CDR2 are MNHEY and SVGEGT. The length of the CDR3 is 17 residues. Trimming shortened V by 0 bases and J by 1 base, and 15 bases separated the two germline ends. In DNA, the CDR3 is TGTGCCAGCAGTTACTCGCCGATAAAACAGACGAACACTGAAGCTTTCTTT. Its protein product is CASSYSPIKQTNTEAFF.

The chain uses TRBV12-5 and TRBJ2-3; maybe TRBD1 (6 bases). The V end lost 1 base, the J end lost 4 bases, and 12 bases lay between the germline ends. CDR1 LGHNT and CDR2 FRNRAP come from the germline V gene. CDR3 length equals 15 residues. CDR3 sequence reads: CASGLGGPRADTQYF. As DNA, the CDR3 is TGTGCTAGTGGTTTGGGGGGGCCGAGGGCAGATACGCAGTATTTT.

V and J are TRBV19 and TRBJ2-2, with 10 bases matching TRBD1. This CDR3 contains 13 residues. The junction had 1 base not matched to a gene; V was cut back by 5 bases and J by 7 bases. Germline V gene data show CDR1 as LNHDA and CDR2 as SQIVND (reference sequence). The DNA of the CDR3 is TGTGCCAGTAGTGGGACAGGGGTCGGGGAGCTGTTTTTT. Protein product: CASSGTGVGELFF.

Ten or more counts support this clone. The chain couples TRBV4-2 to TRBJ2-7; TRBD1 agrees at 12 bases. This CDR3 has 16 residues. After removal of 1 base from V and 5 bases from J, the junction contained 6 bases not matched to a gene. The germline gives CDR1 LGHNA, CDR2 YNFKEQ. CDR3 coding DNA: TGTGCCAGCAGCCAAGTCCCGGGACAGGGGGCCCACGAGCAGTACTTC. Translation: CASSQVPGQGAHEQYF.

The rearrangement joins TRBV6-5 to TRBJ1-1; D not resolved. V was cut by 0 bases and J by 3 bases, with 11 bases left in between. This CDR3 contains 15 residues. CDR1 is MNHEY and CDR2 is SVGAGI in the germline V gene. Here the CDR3 reads CASSYSRVVDTEAFF. Here the CDR3 DNA reads TGTGCCAGCAGTTACTCCCGGGTAGTAGACACTGAAGCTTTCTTT.